This TCR beta chain was captured in a study of blood T cell repertoires in COVID-19. Study context: Whether acute or convalescent, the COVID-19 samples came from the United States, Italy and Spain. PBMCs, B-cell-depleted T cells, or T cells provided the cDNA or gDNA that made up the material.

Sequenced by immunoSEQ multiplex PCR; TCRdb stores in-frame clones only, minus some. The sample contains around 58,000 clones, 65% to 90% of which appear only once. Trimming pared 0 bases from V and 4 bases from J, leaving 21 bases between. This CDR3 spans 18 amino acids. Per the germline V gene, CDR1 is MNHNS and CDR2 is SASEGT. Sequencing used peripheral blood. This chain joins TRBV6-1 and TRBJ2-5, with D perhaps matching TRBD1 (6 bases). The TCR originated in a human donor in a cohort sampled during active COVID-19. The DNA of the CDR3 is TGTGCCAGCAGTGAAGCTTGGTCCGGGACACCCCTAGGAGAGACCCAGTACTTC. Residues: CASSEAWSGTPLGETQYF.